The count of the clone carrying this T cell receptor beta chain is one. This sample is part of a study of T cell changes during pregnancy in multiple sclerosis. Profiled with immunoSEQ multiplex PCR; TCRdb holds only in-frame clones, not every one. The sample contains about 46,000 clones, around 93% of which appear only once. This CDR3 is 15 amino acids long. In germline, CDR1 is SGHTA, CDR2 FQGNSA. Trimming shortened V by 5 bases and J by 4 bases, and 15 bases separated the two germline ends. The sequencing here drew on peripheral blood, taken in the third trimester of pregnancy. This receptor was taken from a female donor with multiple sclerosis, enrolled in a pregnancy study. The rearrangement uses TRBV7-2 and TRBJ2-1; maybe TRBD1 (5 bases). CDR3 bases: TGTGCCAGCAGCACCCCTCTAGGGGTTTACAATGAGCAGTTCTTC. As protein: CASSTPLGVYNEQFF. The full variable domain, in which reference TRBV7-2 and TRBJ2-1 provide the parts outside the CDR3, is GAGVSQSPSNKVTEKGKDVELRCDPISGHTALYWYRQSLGQGLEFLIYFQGNSAPDKSGLPSDRFSAERTGGSVSTLTIQRTQQEDSAVYLCASSTPLGVYNEQFFGPGTRLTVL.